This entry lists 32 T cell receptor beta chains sequenced from one sample in a study of T cell repertoires in cytomegalovirus infection (dated 2019 in TCRdb). Interpreted using the paper, the treatment or condition label stands for: in vitro stimulation with specific CMV peptide epitopes to enrich CMV-specific T cells. The antigens these receptors bind are not known. The sample was run on an Illumina HiSeq 1500. TCRdb trimmed public reads at Q25 via fastp, called clones via MiXCR and kept in-frame beta chains. Here each entry gathers all rows of one CDR3 protein and keeps the most common genes and DNA. The sample records hundreds of thousands of distinct CDR3 sequences, 31% of which are singletons. The ten most abundant clones make up roughly an eighth of the sample. Sequenced material: cultured CD8+ T cells from PBMCs, taken from culture after CMV antigen stimulation. The receptors originated from a human donor in good health (CMV status not recorded). Some clones in this sample may be carry-over from other donors' samples.

This clonotype was observed a single time. This may stem from a read error, because a much larger clone lies one nucleotide away. The rearrangement joins TRBV7-3 to TRBJ2-1; 13 bases agree with TRBD2. This CDR3 has 15 residues. CDR1 is SGHTA and CDR2 is FQGTGA in the germline V gene. The CDR3, as DNA: TGTGCCAACAGCCAGGGACTAGCGGGAAGCAATGAGCAGTTCTTC. This encodes CANSQGLAGSNEQFF. Variable domain in full (rest from reference TRBV7-3 and TRBJ2-1): GAGVSQTPSNKVTEKGKYVELRCDPISGHTALYWYRQSLGQGPEFLIYFQGTGAADDSGLPNDRFFAVRPEGSVSTLKIQRTERGDSAVYLCANSQGLAGSNEQFFGPGTRLTVL.

In this sample, this clonotype turned up once. The chain joins TRBV20-1 to TRBJ1-5; a weak D match, TRBD1 (5 bases). The CDR3 has 19 residues. The germline CDR1 and CDR2 sequences are DFQATT and SNEGSKA (reference sequence). V lost 0 bases and J 0 bases, leaving 21 bases between the germline ends. Written as DNA, the CDR3 is TGCAGTGCTAGAGAGGTCGGGGGGGGAAGAGGGACTAGCAATCAGCCCCAGCATTTT. As protein: CSAREVGGGRGTSNQPQHF.

This clonotype was picked up many times. CDR3 sequence reads: CASSLIPGYPNSPLHF. The CDR3 nucleotides are TGTGCCAGCAGTTTGATCCCAGGGTATCCTAATTCACCCCTCCACTTT. The rearrangement joins TRBV12-3 or TRBV12-4 to TRBJ1-6; possible D gene TRBD1, 5 bases. V was pared by 3 bases and J by 6 bases, with 15 bases between. The CDR3 loop spans 16 amino acids.

In this sample, this clonotype turned up a few times. The chain carries TRBV2 and TRBJ1-1; D is ambiguous. Germline lookup yields CDR1 SNHLY and CDR2 FYNNEI. The V end was cut by 10 bases, the J end by 3 bases, with 6 bases between. This CDR3 spans 10 amino acids. The CDR3 reads CATKHTEAFF. The DNA for the CDR3 is TGTGCCACCAAACACACTGAAGCTTTCTTT.

This clonotype was recorded many times. The rearrangement uses TRBV7-6 and TRBJ2-5; 8 bases line up with TRBD2. The V gene end was trimmed by 2 bases and the J gene end by 1 base; junction bases not matched to a gene: 6. The CDR3 totals 16 residues. CDR1 SGHVS and CDR2 FNYEAQ come from the germline V gene. The CDR3 is CASSLPVGGAQETQYF. The DNA of the CDR3 is TGTGCCAGCAGCTTACCCGTCGGGGGGGCCCAAGAGACCCAGTACTTC. Filled out from reference TRBV7-6 and TRBJ2-5, the complete variable domain reads GAGVSQSPRYKVTKRGQDVALRCDPISGHVSLYWYRQALGQGPEFLTYFNYEAQQDKSGLPNDRFSAERPEGSISTLTIQRTEQRDSAMYRCASSLPVGGAQETQYFGPGTRLLVL.

This clonotype was seen repeatedly, ten times or more. The CDR3 DNA sequence: TGTGCCAGCAGCTTGGACGCGCAAATTGGCTACACCTTC. This codes for CASSLDAQIGYTF. The chain couples TRBV7-9 to TRBJ1-2; D not resolved. V lost 3 bases to trimming and J lost 7 bases, with 12 bases between them. The CDR3 runs to 13 residues. Germline lookup yields CDR1 SEHNR and CDR2 FQNEAQ (reference sequence).

CDR3 loop: CASSNAEVNTEAFF. DNA of the CDR3: TGTGCCAGTAGTAACGCGGAGGTGAACACTGAAGCTTTCTTT. This chain connects TRBV19 to TRBJ1-1; D uncertain. There are 14 residues in the CDR3. Germline loops: CDR1 LNHDA, CDR2 SQIVND (reference sequence). V was pared by 4 bases and J by 0 bases, with 9 bases between.

Only a few counts were recorded for this clonotype. CDR3 in amino acids: CSARTGGASYEQYV. The CDR3 DNA follows: TGCAGTGCGCGAACAGGGGGCGCGTCCTACGAGCAGTACGTC. This chain connects TRBV20-1 to TRBJ2-7; 9 bases line up with TRBD1. The germline gives CDR1 DFQATT, CDR2 SNEGSKA (reference sequence). J was trimmed by 1 base and V by 6 bases; bases with no gene match: 7. This CDR3 region has 14 residues.

CDR3 amino acids: CSAPEGGADNEQFF. The CDR3 region has the DNA TGCAGTGCACCAGAGGGGGGGGCGGACAATGAGCAGTTCTTC. V gene TRBV20-1 combines with J gene TRBJ2-1; perhaps TRBD2 as D (7 bases). The V end lost 6 bases, the J end lost 5 bases, and 17 bases lay between the germline ends. There are 14 residues in the CDR3. Germline V lookup: CDR1 DFQATT, CDR2 SNEGSKA (reference sequence).

V and J are TRBV4-2 and TRBJ2-1; TRBD2 matches 16 bases. This CDR3 has 18 amino acids. CDR1 is LGHNA, CDR2 YNFKEQ, per germline. The trim removed 0 bases at V and 8 bases at J, leaving 7 bases unmatched. The CDR3: CASSQDLGTSGGVDEQFF. The DNA of the CDR3 is TGTGCCAGCAGCCAAGATCTCGGGACTAGCGGGGGGGTGGATGAGCAGTTCTTC.

This rearrangement joins TRBV7-2 to TRBJ1-5, with TRBD1 matching over 8 bases. The V and J ends lost 4 bases and 3 bases, in that order; junction bases with no gene match: 5. This CDR3 spans 15 amino acids. Germline values: CDR1 SGHTA, CDR2 FQGNSA. In DNA form, the CDR3 reads TGTGCCAGCAGCTACAGGGGGGGGAACAATCAGCCCCAGCATTTT. Amino acid sequence: CASSYRGGNNQPQHF. The whole variable domain, remainder taken from reference TRBV7-2 and TRBJ1-5, is GAGVSQSPSNKVTEKGKDVELRCDPISGHTALYWYRQSLGQGLEFLIYFQGNSAPDKSGLPSDRFSAERTGGSVSTLTIQRTQQEDSAVYLCASSYRGGNNQPQHFGDGTRLSIL.

This chain connects TRBV18 to TRBJ2-4; TRBD1 might be the D (6 bases). The CDR3 has 16 residues. V gave up 3 bases and J gave up 6 bases, with 18 bases separating them. The germline CDR1 and CDR2 sequences are KGHSH and LQKENI. This CDR3 is CASSPLTRDTLNIQYF. The CDR3 nucleotides are TGTGCCAGCTCACCTCTAACCCGGGACACCCTAAACATTCAGTACTTC. Drawing the rest from reference TRBV18 and TRBJ2-4, the complete variable domain is NAGVMQNPRHLVRRRGQEARLRCSPMKGHSHVYWYRQLPEEGLKFMVYLQKENIIDESGMPKERFSAEFPKEGPSILRIQQVVRGDSAAYFCASSPLTRDTLNIQYFGAGTRLSVL.

The rearrangement uses TRBV27 and TRBJ2-6; 8 bases are a match to TRBD1. This CDR3 region has 19 residues. CDR1 and CDR2 from the germline V gene are MNHEY and SMNVEV (reference sequence). Losses at the gene ends were 8 bases for V and 0 bases for J; bases not matched to a gene: 15. The CDR3 region has the DNA TGTGCCAGCCTATCCTGGGGGGACAGGCGCAACTCTGGGGCCAACGTCCTGACTTTC. Translation gives CASLSWGDRRNSGANVLTF.

This sequence joins TRBV20-1 and TRBJ1-1, with TRBD1 matching 9 bases. The V and J ends lost 6 bases and 1 base, in that order; junction bases with no gene match: 3. There are 13 residues in the CDR3. CDR1 DFQATT and CDR2 SNEGSKA come from the germline V gene (reference sequence). Here the CDR3 DNA reads TGCAGTGCCTGGGACAGGGCGAACACTGAAGCTTTCTTT. Protein sequence: CSAWDRANTEAFF.

In this sample, this clonotype turned up many times. This chain connects TRBV7-2 to TRBJ2-2; 8 bases align to TRBD2. This CDR3 has 15 residues. Germline V lookup: CDR1 SGHTA, CDR2 FQGNSA. The trim removed 8 bases at V and 4 bases at J, leaving 9 bases unmatched. CDR3 region: CASQQTSVFTGELFF. CDR3 DNA: TGTGCCAGCCAACAGACTAGCGTCTTCACCGGGGAGCTGTTTTTT.

This clonotype was seen a handful of times. The chain employs TRBV5-4 and TRBJ2-5; 12 bases fit TRBD1. V lost 4 bases and J lost 4; bases outside the gene matches: 5. This CDR3 is built from 15 residues. CDR1 is SGHNT and CDR2 is YYREEE in the germline V gene (reference sequence). CDR3 sequence reads: CASSPGTGGAETQYF. The CDR3, as DNA: TGTGCCAGCAGCCCTGGGACAGGGGGCGCAGAGACCCAGTACTTC.

This clonotype has only a few counts. The V call is TRBV10-3, the J call TRBJ2-7, with 7 bases aligning to TRBD2. This CDR3 is built from 12 residues. With V trimmed by 6 bases and J by 5 bases, 4 bases remained unmatched. Looked up from germline, CDR1 is ENHRY and CDR2 is SYGVKD. The CDR3 bases are TGTGCCATCAGCCGTGGGGGGGACGAGCAGTACGTC. Its protein product is CAISRGGDEQYV.

This clonotype was counted once. Relative to the germline gene, one junction end is altered; a read error may explain this. J is TRBJ1-6 and V is TRBV12-3 or TRBV12-4; D possibly corresponds to TRBD1 (5 bases). The CDR3 contains 13 residues. CDR3 amino acids: CANSFSGASPLHF. CDR3 in DNA: TGTGCCAACAGTTTCTCTGGGGCTTCACCCCTCCACTTT.

The rearrangement joins TRBV19 to TRBJ1-2; D call uncertain. Deletions cut 9 bases from V and 0 bases from J, with 14 bases between. Germline assignment: CDR1 LNHDA and CDR2 SQIVND (reference sequence). This CDR3 contains 14 residues. CDR3 in DNA: TGTGCCAGCCACATCCGGGCAGCTAACTATGGCTACACCTTC. As protein: CASHIRAANYGYTF.

The CDR3 loop reads CASTYDPGQGATDTQYF. DNA of the CDR3: TGCGCCAGCACCTATGACCCGGGACAGGGGGCCACAGATACGCAGTATTTT. The rearrangement links TRBV5-1 to TRBJ2-3, with 12 positions matching TRBD1. Losses at the gene ends were 6 bases for V and 2 bases for J; bases not matched to a gene: 10. The CDR3 has 17 residues. In germline, CDR1 is SGHRS, CDR2 YFSETQ. The full variable domain, with the rest looked up from reference TRBV5-1 and TRBJ2-3, is KAGVTQTPRYLIKTRGQQVTLSCSPISGHRSVSWYQQTPGQGLQFLFEYFSETQRNKGNFPGRFSGRQFSNSRSEMNVSTLELGDSALYLCASTYDPGQGATDTQYFGPGTRLTVL.

This clonotype appeared many times. The rearrangement joins TRBV7-2 to TRBJ1-2; D not certain. V was cut by 5 bases and J by 0 bases, with 13 bases left in between. The germline CDR1 and CDR2 sequences are SGHTA and FQGNSA. The CDR3 consists of 15 residues. CDR3 sequence (DNA): TGTGCCAGCAGCCCCATGACCTTAACTAACTATGGCTACACCTTC. It specifies CASSPMTLTNYGYTF.

The chain recombines TRBV7-9 with TRBJ1-5; D gene unclear. The CDR3 is 18 amino acids. Deletions cut 1 base from V and 1 base from J, with 17 bases between. CDR1 is SEHNR, CDR2 FQNEAQ, per germline (reference sequence). For the CDR3, the DNA is TGTGCCAGCAGCTTAGGACCCATAGCAAGTTTGAGCAATCAGCCCCAGCATTTT. Translation gives CASSLGPIASLSNQPQHF.

This clonotype was seen only a few times. This sequence joins TRBV19 and TRBJ2-1, with 8 bases lining up with TRBD2. Per the germline V gene, CDR1 is LNHDA and CDR2 is SQIVND (reference sequence). CDR3 length: 14 amino acids. J was trimmed by 3 bases and V by 6 bases; bases with no gene match: 4. This chain's CDR3 is CASRTRGGYNEQFF. The CDR3 DNA reads as TGTGCCAGTAGGACTCGGGGGGGCTACAATGAGCAGTTCTTC. The entire variable domain, with the rest obtained from reference TRBV19 and TRBJ2-1, is as follows: DGGITQSPKYLFRKEGQNVTLSCEQNLNHDAMYWYRQDPGQGLRLIYYSQIVNDFQKGDIAEGYSVSREKKESFPLTVTSAQKNPTAFYLCASRTRGGYNEQFFGPGTRLTVL.

This clonotype was counted only a few times. The V and J genes are TRBV4-1 and TRBJ2-3; no reliable D call. The CDR3 runs to 13 residues. V shed 1 base and J shed 5 bases, with 7 bases lying between them. Germline CDR1 and CDR2: MGHRA and YSYEKL. The CDR3 is CASSQGVGDTQYF. The CDR3 DNA reads TGCGCCAGCAGCCAAGGGGTAGGAGATACGCAGTATTTT.

V gene TRBV12-3 or TRBV12-4 combines with J gene TRBJ1-1; no clear D. CDR3 size: 13 residues. The V end lost 6 bases, the J end lost 5 bases, and 13 bases lay between the germline ends. The CDR3 is CASRLPGLTEAFF. CDR3 nucleotide sequence: TGTGCCAGCAGGCTCCCCGGCTTGACTGAAGCTTTCTTT.

The rearrangement links TRBV5-1 to TRBJ1-1; tentative D call: TRBD1 (6 bases). CDR3 size: 15 residues. Germline CDR1 reads SGHRS; CDR2 reads YFSETQ. Trimming took 3 bases from V and 4 from J, leaving 16 bases between them. The CDR3 DNA is TGCGCCAGCAGCTGGGGGGCCTCCTGGGGCACTGAAGCTTTCTTT. Translation gives CASSWGASWGTEAFF. The full variable domain, completed using reference TRBV5-1 and TRBJ1-1, is KAGVTQTPRYLIKTRGQQVTLSCSPISGHRSVSWYQQTPGQGLQFLFEYFSETQRNKGNFPGRFSGRQFSNSRSEMNVSTLELGDSALYLCASSWGASWGTEAFFGQGTRLTVV.

V usage is TRBV6-6 and J usage is TRBJ2-7; 14 nucleotides match TRBD2. Germline CDR1 and CDR2: MNHNY and SVGAGI (reference sequence). J lost 3 bases, V lost 5 bases, and 6 bases had no gene match. The CDR3 sequence is 16 residues long. The CDR3 region has the DNA TGTGCCAGCAGTCCGACTAGCGGGGGGGCATACTACGAGCAGTACTTC. This sequence encodes CASSPTSGGAYYEQYF.

The DNA of the CDR3 is TGCAGCGTTGTGGGGACAGGGGACGGCACGTACAATGAGCAGTTCTTC. Encoded protein: CSVVGTGDGTYNEQFF. The V call is TRBV29-1, the J call TRBJ2-1, with TRBD1 matching over 10 bases. The CDR3 covers 16 residues. The germline V gene has CDR1 SQVTM and CDR2 ANQGSEA. With 4 bases clipped from V and 4 bases from J, the junction kept 10 bases outside the gene matches.

Turning to this clonotype: One junction end does not reproduce the germline sequence, and a read error may be involved. The gene calls are TRBV5-3 and TRBJ1-2; the D is unclear. TRBV5-3 has ORF status, its function being uncertain. The CDR3 sequence is 12 residues long. CDR3 sequence reads: CASSSTPEGYTF. Here the CDR3 DNA reads TGTGCCAGCAGCTCCACCCCGGAGGGCTACACCTTC.

This chain uses TRBV12-3 or TRBV12-4 with TRBJ1-3; D unresolved. The CDR3 contains 11 residues. V gave up 10 bases and J gave up 1 base, with 5 bases separating them. The DNA of the CDR3 is TGTGCCACAACTTCTGGAAACACCATATATTTT. Protein: CATTSGNTIYF.

This clonotype came up a few times. The chain couples TRBV6-6 to TRBJ1-5, with D hard to call. Germline values: CDR1 MNHNY, CDR2 SVGAGI (reference sequence). The CDR3 runs 14 residues. V was pared by 2 bases and J by 7 bases, with 12 bases between. Here the CDR3 reads CASSYHGVGQPQHF. In DNA, the CDR3 is TGTGCCAGCAGTTACCACGGGGTGGGGCAGCCCCAGCATTTT.

The table lists this clonotype with a few counts. The chain links TRBV20-1 to TRBJ1-2; TRBD1 agrees at 7 bases. The germline V gene encodes CDR1 DFQATT and CDR2 SNEGSKA (reference sequence). After removal of 6 bases from V and 4 bases from J, the junction contained 17 bases not matched to a gene. This CDR3 region has 16 residues. The CDR3: CSAPPATGIVSYGYTF. The CDR3 region has the DNA TGCAGTGCCCCCCCCGCGACAGGGATCGTAAGCTATGGCTACACCTTC.